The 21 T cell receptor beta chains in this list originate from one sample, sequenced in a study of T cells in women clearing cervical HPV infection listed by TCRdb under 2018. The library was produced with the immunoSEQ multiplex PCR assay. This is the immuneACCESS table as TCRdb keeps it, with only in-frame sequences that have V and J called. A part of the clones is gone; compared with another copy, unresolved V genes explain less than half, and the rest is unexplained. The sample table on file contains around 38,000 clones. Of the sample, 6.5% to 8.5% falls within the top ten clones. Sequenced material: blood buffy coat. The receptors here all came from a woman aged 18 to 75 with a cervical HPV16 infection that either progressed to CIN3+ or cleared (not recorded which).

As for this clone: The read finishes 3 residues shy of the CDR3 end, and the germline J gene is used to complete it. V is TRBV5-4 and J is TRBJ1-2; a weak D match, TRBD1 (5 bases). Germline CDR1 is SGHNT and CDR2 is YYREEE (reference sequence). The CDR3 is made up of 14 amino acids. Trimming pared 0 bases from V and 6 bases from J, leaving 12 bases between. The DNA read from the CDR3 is TGTGCCAGCAGCTTGGCCGATAGGGGTGATGGC. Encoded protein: CASSLADRGDG. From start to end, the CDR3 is CASSLADRGDGYTF.

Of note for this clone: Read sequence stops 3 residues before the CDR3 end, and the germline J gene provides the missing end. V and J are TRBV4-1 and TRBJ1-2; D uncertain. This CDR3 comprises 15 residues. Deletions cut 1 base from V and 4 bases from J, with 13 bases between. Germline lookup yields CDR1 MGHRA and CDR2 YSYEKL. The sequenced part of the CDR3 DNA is TGCGCCAGCAGCCAAGTCGGCGGGATCGGCTATGGC. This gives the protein CASSQVGGIGYG. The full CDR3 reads CASSQVGGIGYGYTF.

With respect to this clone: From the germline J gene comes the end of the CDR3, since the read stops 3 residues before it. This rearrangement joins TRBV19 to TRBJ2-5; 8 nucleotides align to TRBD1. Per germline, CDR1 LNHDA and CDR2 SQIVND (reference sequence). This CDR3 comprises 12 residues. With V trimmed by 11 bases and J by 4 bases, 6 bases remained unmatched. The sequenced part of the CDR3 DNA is TGTGCCGCTCAGGGGGCCGGAGAGACC. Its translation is CAAQGAGET. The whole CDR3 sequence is CAAQGAGETQYF. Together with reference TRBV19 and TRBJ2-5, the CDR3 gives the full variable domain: DGGITQSPKYLFRKEGQNVTLSCEQNLNHDAMYWYRQDPGQGLRLIYYSQIVNDFQKGDIAEGYSVSREKKESFPLTVTSAQKNPTAFYLCAAQGAGETQYFGPGTRLLVL.

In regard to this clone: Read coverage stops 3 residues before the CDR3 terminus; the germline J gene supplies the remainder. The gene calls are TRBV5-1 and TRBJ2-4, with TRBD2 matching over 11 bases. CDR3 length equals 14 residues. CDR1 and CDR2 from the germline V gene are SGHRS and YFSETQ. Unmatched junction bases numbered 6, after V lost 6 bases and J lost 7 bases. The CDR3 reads CASKLAGGPNIQYF. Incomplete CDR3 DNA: TGCGCCAGCAAGTTAGCGGGAGGGCCCAACATT.

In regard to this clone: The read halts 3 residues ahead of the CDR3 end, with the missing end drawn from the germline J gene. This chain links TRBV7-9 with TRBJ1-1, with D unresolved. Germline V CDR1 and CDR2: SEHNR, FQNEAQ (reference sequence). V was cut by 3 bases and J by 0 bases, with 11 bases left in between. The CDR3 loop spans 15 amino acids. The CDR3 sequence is CASSFTPPVNTEAFF. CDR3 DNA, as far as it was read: TGTGCCAGCAGCTTCACCCCTCCAGTGAACACTGAA.

The CDR3 loop reads CASKRGTGEVQPQHF. The part of the CDR3 DNA that was read is TGTGCCAGTAAAAGAGGAACAGGGGAAGTGCAGCCC. The chain links TRBV19 to TRBJ1-5; 7 bases agree with TRBD1. The read gets to within 3 residues of the CDR3 end, and the germline J gene fills in the rest. V lost 7 bases, J lost 7 bases, and 13 bases stayed unmatched. Germline V gene lookup returns CDR1 LNHDA and CDR2 SQIVND (reference sequence). The CDR3 totals 15 residues.

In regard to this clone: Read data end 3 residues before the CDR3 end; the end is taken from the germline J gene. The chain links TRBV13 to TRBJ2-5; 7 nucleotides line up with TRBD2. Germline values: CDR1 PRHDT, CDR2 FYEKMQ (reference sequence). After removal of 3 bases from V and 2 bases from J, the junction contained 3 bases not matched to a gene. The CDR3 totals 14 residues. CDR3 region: CASSFRTSQETQYF. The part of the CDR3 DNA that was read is TGTGCCAGCAGCTTCCGGACTAGTCAAGAGACC.

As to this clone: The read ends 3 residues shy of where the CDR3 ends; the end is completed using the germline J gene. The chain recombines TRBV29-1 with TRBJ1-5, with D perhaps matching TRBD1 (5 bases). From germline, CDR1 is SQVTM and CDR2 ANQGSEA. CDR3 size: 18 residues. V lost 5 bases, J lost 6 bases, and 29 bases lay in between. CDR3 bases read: TGCAGCGTTCTGGCCGGGGGAAGTTCGCCCCCGGTTGCTCAGCCC. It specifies CSVLAGGSSPPVAQP. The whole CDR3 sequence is CSVLAGGSSPPVAQPQHF.

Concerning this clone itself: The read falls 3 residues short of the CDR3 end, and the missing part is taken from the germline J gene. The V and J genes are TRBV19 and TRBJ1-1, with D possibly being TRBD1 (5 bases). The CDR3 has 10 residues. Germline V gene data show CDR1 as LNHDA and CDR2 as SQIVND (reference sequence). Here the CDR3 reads CASKGVKAFF. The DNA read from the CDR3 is TGTGCCAGTAAAGGGGTGAAA.

CDR3 loop: CASSLDLDPRGEQFF. CDR3 bases read: TGTGCCAGCAGCTTGGATCTAGACCCGAGAGGTGAG. V usage is TRBV5-6 and J usage is TRBJ2-1, with unresolved D. The CDR3 extends 3 residues past the end of the read, so its final part is completed from the germline J gene. V shed 0 bases and J shed 9 bases, with 16 bases lying between them. CDR3 length: 15 residues. The germline V gene has CDR1 SGHDT and CDR2 YYEEEE.

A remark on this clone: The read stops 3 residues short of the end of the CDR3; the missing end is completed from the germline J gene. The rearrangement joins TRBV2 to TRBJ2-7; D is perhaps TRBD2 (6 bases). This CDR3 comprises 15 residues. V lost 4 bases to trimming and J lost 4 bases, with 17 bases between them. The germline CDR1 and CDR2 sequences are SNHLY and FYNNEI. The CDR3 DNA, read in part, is TGTGCCAGCAGTGTTCGGGGGTTGGGGAATTACGAG. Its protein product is CASSVRGLGNYE. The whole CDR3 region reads CASSVRGLGNYEQYF.

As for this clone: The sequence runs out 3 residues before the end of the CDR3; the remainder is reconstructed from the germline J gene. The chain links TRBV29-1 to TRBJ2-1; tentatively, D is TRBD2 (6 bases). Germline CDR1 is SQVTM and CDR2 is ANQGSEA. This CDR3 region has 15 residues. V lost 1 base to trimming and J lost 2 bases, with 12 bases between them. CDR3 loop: CSVEAAGTAYNEQFF. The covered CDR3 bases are TGCAGCGTTGAAGCCGCGGGAACCGCCTACAATGAG.

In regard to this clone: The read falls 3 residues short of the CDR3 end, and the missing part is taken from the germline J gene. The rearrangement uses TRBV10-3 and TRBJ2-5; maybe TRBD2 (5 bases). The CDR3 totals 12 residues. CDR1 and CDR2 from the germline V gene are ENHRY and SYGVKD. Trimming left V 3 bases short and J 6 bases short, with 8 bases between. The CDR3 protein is CAISDRGKTQYF. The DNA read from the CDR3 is TGTGCCATCAGTGATCGGGGTAAGACC.

The CDR3 DNA, read in part, is TGTGCCATCAGAGGACAGGGAGATGAAAAA. Its translation: CAIRGQGDEK. The entire CDR3 reads CAIRGQGDEKLFF. The rearrangement joins TRBV10-3 to TRBJ1-4; 8 bases fit TRBD1. The read ends 3 residues shy of where the CDR3 ends; the end is completed using the germline J gene. Losses at the gene ends were 6 bases for V and 6 bases for J; bases not matched to a gene: 3. The CDR3 length is 13 residues. CDR1 and CDR2 (germline): ENHRY, SYGVKD.

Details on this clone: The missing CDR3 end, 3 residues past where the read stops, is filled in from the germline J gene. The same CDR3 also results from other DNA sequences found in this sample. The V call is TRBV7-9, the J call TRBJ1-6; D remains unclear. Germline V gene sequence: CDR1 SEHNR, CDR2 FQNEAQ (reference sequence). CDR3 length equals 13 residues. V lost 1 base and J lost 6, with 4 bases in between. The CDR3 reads CASSLELNSPLHF. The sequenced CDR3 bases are TGTGCCAGCAGCTTAGAACTTAATTCACCC. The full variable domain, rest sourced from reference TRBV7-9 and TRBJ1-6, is DTGVSQNPRHKITKRGQNVTFRCDPISEHNRLYWYRQTLGQGPEFLTYFQNEAQLEKSRLLSDRFSAERPKGSFSTLEIQRTEQGDSAMYLCASSLELNSPLHFGNGTRLTVT.

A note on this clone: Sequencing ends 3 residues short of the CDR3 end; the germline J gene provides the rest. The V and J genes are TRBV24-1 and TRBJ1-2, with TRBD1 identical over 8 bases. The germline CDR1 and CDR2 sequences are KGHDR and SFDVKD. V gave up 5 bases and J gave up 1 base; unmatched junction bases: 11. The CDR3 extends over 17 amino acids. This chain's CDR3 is CATSAGTQGASNYGYTF. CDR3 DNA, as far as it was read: TGTGCCACCAGTGCCGGGACGCAGGGGGCGAGTAACTATGGC.

The DNA read from the CDR3 is TGCGCCAGCAGCTTGGCCGACTATGGC. The encoded protein is CASSLADYG. The entire CDR3 is CASSLADYGYTF. V gene TRBV5-1 combines with J gene TRBJ1-2; D call uncertain. The CDR3 end falls 3 residues outside the read, so it is completed with the germline J gene. CDR1 and CDR2 from the germline V gene are SGHRS and YFSETQ. Trimming took 0 bases from V and 3 from J, leaving 3 bases between them. This CDR3 region has 12 residues.

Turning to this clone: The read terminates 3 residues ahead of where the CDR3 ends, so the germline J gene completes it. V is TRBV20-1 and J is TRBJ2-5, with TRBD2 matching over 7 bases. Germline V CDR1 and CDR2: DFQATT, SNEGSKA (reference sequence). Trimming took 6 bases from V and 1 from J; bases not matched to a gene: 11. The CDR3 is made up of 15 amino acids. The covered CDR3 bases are TGCAGTGCGCCCGCTCTAGCGGAACTCCAAGAGACC. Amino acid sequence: CSAPALAELQET. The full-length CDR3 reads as CSAPALAELQETQYF.

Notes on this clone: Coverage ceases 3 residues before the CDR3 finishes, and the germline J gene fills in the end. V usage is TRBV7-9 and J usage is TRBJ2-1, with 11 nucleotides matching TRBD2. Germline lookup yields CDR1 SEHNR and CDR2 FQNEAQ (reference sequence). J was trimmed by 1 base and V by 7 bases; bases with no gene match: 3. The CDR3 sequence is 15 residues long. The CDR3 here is CASTLAGGSYNEQFF. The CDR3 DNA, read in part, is TGTGCCAGCACCCTAGCGGGGGGTTCCTACAATGAG.

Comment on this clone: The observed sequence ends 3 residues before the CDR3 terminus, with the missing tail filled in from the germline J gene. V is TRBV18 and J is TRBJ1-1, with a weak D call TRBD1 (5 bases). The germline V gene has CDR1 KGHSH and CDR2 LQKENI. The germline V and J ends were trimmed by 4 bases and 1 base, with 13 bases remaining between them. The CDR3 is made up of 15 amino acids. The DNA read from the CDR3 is TGTGCCAGCTCACGGCAGGGATGGACGAACACTGAA. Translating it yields CASSRQGWTNTE. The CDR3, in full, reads CASSRQGWTNTEAFF. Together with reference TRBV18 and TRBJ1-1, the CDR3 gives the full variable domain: NAGVMQNPRHLVRRRGQEARLRCSPMKGHSHVYWYRQLPEEGLKFMVYLQKENIIDESGMPKERFSAEFPKEGPSILRIQQVVRGDSAAYFCASSRQGWTNTEAFFGQGTRLTVV.

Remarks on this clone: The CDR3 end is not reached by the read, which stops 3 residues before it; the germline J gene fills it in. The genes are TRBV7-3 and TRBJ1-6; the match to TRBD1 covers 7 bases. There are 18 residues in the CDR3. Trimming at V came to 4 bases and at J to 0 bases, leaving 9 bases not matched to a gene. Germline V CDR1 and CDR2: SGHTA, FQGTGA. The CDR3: CASSSRTGPSSYNSPLHF. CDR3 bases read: TGTGCCAGCAGCTCGAGGACAGGACCGAGCTCCTATAATTCACCC.